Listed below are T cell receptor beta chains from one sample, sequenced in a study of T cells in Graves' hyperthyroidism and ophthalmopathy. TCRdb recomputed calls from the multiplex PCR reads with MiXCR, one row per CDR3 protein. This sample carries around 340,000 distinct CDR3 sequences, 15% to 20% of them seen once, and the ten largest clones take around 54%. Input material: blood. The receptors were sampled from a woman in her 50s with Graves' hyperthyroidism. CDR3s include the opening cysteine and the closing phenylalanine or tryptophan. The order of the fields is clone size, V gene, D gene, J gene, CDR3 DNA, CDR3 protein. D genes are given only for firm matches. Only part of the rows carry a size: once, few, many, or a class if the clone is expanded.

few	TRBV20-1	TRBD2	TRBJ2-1	TGCAGTGCCAGTCCCGGGACTAGGCTCAATGAGCAGTTCTTC	CSASPGTRLNEQFF
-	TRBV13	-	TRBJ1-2	TGTGCCAGCAGTTATCTGGGTGGCTACACCTTC	CASSYLGGYTF
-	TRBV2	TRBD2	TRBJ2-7	TGTGCCAGCAGTCCGGGACTAGCTTACGAGCAGTACTTC	CASSPGLAYEQYF
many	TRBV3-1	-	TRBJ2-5	TGTGCCAGCAGCCAGGGGGTATGGGAGACCCAGTACTTC	CASSQGVWETQYF
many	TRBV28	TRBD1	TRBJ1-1	TGTGCCAGCAGTTTAATTCCAGGGGGAACTGAAGCTTTCTTT	CASSLIPGGTEAFF
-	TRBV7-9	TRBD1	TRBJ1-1	TGTGCCAGCAGCTTAGCGCAGACAGGGGGAGCTTTCTTT	CASSLAQTGGAFF
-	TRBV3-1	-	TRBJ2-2	TGTGCCAGCAGCCAAGCGGTACGGTTCACCGGGGAGCTGTTTTTT	CASSQAVRFTGELFF
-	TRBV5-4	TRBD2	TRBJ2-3	TGTGCCAGCAGTTCAAGCGGGGGACACACAGATACGCAGTATTTT	CASSSSGGHTDTQYF
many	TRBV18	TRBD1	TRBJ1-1	TGTGCCAGCTCACAATTGACAGGGGTCACGAACACTGAAGCTTTCTTT	CASSQLTGVTNTEAFF
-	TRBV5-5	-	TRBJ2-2	TGTGCCAGCAGCGCTCCAACCCGGGACGTTCGTTGGACCGGGGAGCTGTTTTTT	CASSAPTRDVRWTGELFF
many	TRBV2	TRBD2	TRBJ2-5	TGTGCCAGCAGATACGCGGGGACTAGCGCACAAGAGACCCAGTACTTC	CASRYAGTSAQETQYF
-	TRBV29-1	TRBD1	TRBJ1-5	TGCAGCGTTGTAGCAGGGGGGAGCAATCAGCCCCAGCATTTT	CSVVAGGSNQPQHF
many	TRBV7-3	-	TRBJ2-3	TGTGCCAGCAGAGATGACACAGATACGCAGTATTTT	CASRDDTDTQYF
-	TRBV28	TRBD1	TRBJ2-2	TGTGCCAGTAGGGACAGGGGGCGGATCACCGGGGAGCTGTTTTTT	CASRDRGRITGELFF
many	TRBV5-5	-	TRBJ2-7	TGTGCCAGCAGCTTAAGACAGGCGGACGAGCAGTACTTC	CASSLRQADEQYF
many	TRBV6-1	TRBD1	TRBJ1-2	TGTGCCAGCAGCCGGACAGGGGAGGGATATGGCTACACCTTC	CASSRTGEGYGYTF
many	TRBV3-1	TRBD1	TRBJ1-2	TGTGCCAGCACCCAAGGACAGGGGGGGGGCTACACCTTC	CASTQGQGGGYTF
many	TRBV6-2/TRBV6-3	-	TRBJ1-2	TGTGCCAGCAGGAGACTAGGGGACAAGGCTTATGGCTACACCTTC	CASRRLGDKAYGYTF
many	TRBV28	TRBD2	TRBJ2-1	TGTGCCAGCAGTCCACCGGGACTAGCAGCCTACAATGAGCAGTTCTTC	CASSPPGLAAYNEQFF
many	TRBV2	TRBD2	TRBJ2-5	TGTGCCAGCAGAGAAACTAGCGGGGGGGAAGAGACCCAGTACTTC	CASRETSGGEETQYF
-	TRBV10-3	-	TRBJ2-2	TGTGCCATCAGTGAGTCCAAGGGAGGCGGCGGGGAGCTGTTTTTT	CAISESKGGGGELFF